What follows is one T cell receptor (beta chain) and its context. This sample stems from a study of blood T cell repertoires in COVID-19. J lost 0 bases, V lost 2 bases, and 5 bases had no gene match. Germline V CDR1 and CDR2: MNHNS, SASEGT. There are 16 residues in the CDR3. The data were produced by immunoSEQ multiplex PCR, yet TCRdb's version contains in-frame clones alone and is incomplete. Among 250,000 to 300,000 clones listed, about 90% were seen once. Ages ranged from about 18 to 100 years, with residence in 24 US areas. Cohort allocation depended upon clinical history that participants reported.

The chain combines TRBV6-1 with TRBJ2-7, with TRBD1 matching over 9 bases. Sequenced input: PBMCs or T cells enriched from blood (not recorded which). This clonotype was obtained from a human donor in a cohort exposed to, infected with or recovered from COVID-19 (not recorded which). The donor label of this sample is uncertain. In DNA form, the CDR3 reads TGTGCCAGCAGTGAAAAACGGACAGGGGCCTCCTACGAGCAGTACTTC. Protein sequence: CASSEKRTGASYEQYF.